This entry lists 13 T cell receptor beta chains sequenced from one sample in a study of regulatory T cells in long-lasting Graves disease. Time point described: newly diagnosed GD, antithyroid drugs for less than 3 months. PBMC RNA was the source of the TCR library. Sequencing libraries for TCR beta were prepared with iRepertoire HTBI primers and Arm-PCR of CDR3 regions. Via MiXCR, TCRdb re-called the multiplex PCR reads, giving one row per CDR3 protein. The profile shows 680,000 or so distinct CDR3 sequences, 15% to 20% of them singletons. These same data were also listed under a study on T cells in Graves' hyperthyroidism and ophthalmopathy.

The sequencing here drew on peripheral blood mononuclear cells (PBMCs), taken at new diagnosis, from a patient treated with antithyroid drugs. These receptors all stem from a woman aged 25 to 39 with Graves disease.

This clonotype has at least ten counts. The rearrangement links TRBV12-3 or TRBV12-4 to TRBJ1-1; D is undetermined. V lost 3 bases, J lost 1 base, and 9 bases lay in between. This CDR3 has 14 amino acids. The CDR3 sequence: CASSFLAGNTEAFF. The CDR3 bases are TGTGCCAGCAGTTTCCTGGCGGGGAACACTGAAGCTTTCTTT.

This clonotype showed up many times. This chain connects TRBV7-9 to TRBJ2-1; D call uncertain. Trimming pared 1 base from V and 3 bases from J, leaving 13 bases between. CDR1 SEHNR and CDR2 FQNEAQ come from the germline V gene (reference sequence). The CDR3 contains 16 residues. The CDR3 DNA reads TGTGCCAGCAGCTTAGAGGGTACGGGTGGCTACAATGAGCAGTTCTTC. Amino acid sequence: CASSLEGTGGYNEQFF.

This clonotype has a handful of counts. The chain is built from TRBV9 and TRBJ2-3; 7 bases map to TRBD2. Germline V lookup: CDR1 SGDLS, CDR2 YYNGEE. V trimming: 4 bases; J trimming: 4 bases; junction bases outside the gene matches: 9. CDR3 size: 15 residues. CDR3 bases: TGTGCCAGCAGCCCCGGGACTATGGGGGCAGATACGCAGTATTTT. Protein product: CASSPGTMGADTQYF. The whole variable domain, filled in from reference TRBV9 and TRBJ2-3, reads DSGVTQTPKHLITATGQRVTLRCSPRSGDLSVYWYQQSLDQGLQFLIQYYNGEERAKGNILERFSAQQFPDLHSELNLSSLELGDSALYFCASSPGTMGADTQYFGPGTRLTVL.

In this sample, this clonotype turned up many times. CDR3 amino acids: CASSMLGRGEAFF. The DNA of the CDR3 is TGTGCCAGCAGTATGTTGGGTAGGGGTGAAGCTTTCTTT. The chain couples TRBV6-1 to TRBJ1-1; possible D gene TRBD1, 5 bases. In germline, CDR1 is MNHNS, CDR2 SASEGT. The ends were cut back, 5 bases at V and 7 bases at J, with 14 bases in the middle. The CDR3 consists of 13 residues.

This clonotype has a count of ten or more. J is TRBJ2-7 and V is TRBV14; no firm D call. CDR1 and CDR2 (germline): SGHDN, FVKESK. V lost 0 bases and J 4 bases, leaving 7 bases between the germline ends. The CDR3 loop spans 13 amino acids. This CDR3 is CASSQEVGYEQYF. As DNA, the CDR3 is TGTGCCAGCAGCCAAGAGGTAGGGTACGAGCAGTACTTC. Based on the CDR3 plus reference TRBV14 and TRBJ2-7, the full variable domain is EAGVTQFPSHSVIEKGQTVTLRCDPISGHDNLYWYRRVMGKEIKFLLHFVKESKQDESGMPNNRFLAERTGGTYSTLKVQPAELEDSGVYFCASSQEVGYEQYFGPGTRLTVT.

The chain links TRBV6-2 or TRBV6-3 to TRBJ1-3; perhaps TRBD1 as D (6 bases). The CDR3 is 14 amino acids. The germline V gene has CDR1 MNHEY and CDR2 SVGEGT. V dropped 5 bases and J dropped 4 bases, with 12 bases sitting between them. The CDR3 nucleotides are TGTGCCAGCAGTCGTGGACAGTGGGGAAACACCATATATTTT. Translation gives CASSRGQWGNTIYF.

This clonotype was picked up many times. The CDR3 sequence: CASREHEQGNTQYF. CDR3 in DNA: TGTGCCAGCAGAGAACATGAACAGGGAAATACGCAGTATTTT. The chain combines TRBV2 with TRBJ2-3; possibly TRBD1 for D (6 bases). The CDR3 covers 14 residues. The V end lost 6 bases, the J end lost 7 bases, and 17 bases lay between the germline ends. Germline V gene sequence: CDR1 SNHLY, CDR2 FYNNEI.

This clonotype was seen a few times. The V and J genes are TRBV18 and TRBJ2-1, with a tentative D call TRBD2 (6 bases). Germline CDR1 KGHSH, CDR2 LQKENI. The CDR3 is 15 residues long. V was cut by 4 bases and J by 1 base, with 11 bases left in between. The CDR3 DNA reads TGTGCCAGCTCACGCGGGACGGAGTCCTACAATGAGCAGTTCTTC. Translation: CASSRGTESYNEQFF.

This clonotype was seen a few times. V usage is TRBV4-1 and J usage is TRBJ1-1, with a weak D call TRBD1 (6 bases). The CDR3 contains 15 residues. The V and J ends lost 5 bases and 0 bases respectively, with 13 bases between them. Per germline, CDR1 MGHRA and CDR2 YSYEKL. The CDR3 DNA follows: TGCGCCAGCAGCGAGGAGGACAGCATGAACACTGAAGCTTTCTTT. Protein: CASSEEDSMNTEAFF.

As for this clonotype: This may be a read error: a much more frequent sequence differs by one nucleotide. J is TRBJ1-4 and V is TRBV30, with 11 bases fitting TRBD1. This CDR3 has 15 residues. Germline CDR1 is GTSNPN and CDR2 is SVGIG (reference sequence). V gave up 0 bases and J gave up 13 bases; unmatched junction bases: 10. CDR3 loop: CAWSVRTGGGIGLFF. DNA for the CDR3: TGTGCCTGGAGTGTCAGGACAGGGGGCGGGATAGGACTGTTTTTT.

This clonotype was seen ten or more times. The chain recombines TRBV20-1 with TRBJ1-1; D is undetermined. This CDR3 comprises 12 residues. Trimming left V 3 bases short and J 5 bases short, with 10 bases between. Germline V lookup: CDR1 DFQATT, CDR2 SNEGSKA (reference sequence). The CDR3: CSARTPDTEAFF. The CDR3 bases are TGCAGTGCTAGGACACCTGATACTGAAGCTTTCTTT.

CDR3 sequence (DNA): TGTGCCAGCAGTGAAGATCGACGGGAGTACTTC. It is translated as CASSEDRREYF. The V call is TRBV6-1, the J call TRBJ2-4; the D is unclear. Germline lookup yields CDR1 MNHNS and CDR2 SASEGT. Trimming pared 1 base from V and 14 bases from J, leaving 9 bases between. The CDR3 sequence is 11 residues long.

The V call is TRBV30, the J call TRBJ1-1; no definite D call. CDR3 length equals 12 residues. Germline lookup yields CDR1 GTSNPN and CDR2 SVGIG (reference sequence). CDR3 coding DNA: TGTGCTGGAGGGAGGCTGAACACTGAAGCTTTCTTT. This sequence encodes CAGGRLNTEAFF.